This is a list of T cell receptor beta chains from one sample in a study of OX40 agonist ivuxolimab in advanced cancers. The method was immunoSEQ multiplex PCR; TCRdb's version includes in-frame clones alone and lacks a portion of them. The profile shows some 76,000 clones, about 93% of them singletons. The sample here was CD4+ or CD8+ T cells sorted from blood, taken in a trial of the OX40 agonist ivuxolimab. These TCRs come from an adult with an advanced solid tumor such as melanoma, head and neck, liver or kidney cancer. Both conserved end residues are part of each CDR3. Each record gives: J gene, clone size, V gene, D gene, CDR3 protein, CDR3 DNA. D genes are given only for firm matches. Part of the rows lack a size; the others show once, few, many or a class for expanded clones.

J: TRBJ2-1
size: .
V: TRBV9
D: .
CDR3: CASSVGGGGDNEQFF
DNA: TGTGCCAGCAGCGTAGGAGGGGGCGGGGACAATGAGCAGTTCTTC

J: TRBJ2-7
size: few
V: TRBV27
D: TRBD2
CDR3: CASSLSGGGIYEQYF
DNA: TGTGCCAGCAGTTTATCTGGGGGGGGGATCTACGAGCAGTACTTC

J: TRBJ2-1
size: .
V: TRBV9
D: TRBD2
CDR3: CASSSRLAGDYNEQFF
DNA: TGTGCCAGCAGCTCCAGACTAGCGGGGGACTACAATGAGCAGTTCTTC

J: TRBJ1-2
size: .
V: TRBV4-1
D: TRBD1
CDR3: CASSQERQGPGYTF
DNA: TGCGCCAGCAGCCAAGAAAGACAGGGTCCTGGCTACACCTTC

J: TRBJ2-7
size: .
V: TRBV7-3
D: .
CDR3: CASSLLAAEVF
DNA: TGTGCCAGCAGCTTATTAGCAGCGGAAGTCTTC

J: TRBJ2-7
size: .
V: TRBV6-5
D: .
CDR3: CASRYGHASSYEQYF
DNA: TGTGCCAGCAGATACGGACACGCGAGCTCCTACGAGCAGTACTTC

J: TRBJ2-1
size: .
V: TRBV10-3
D: .
CDR3: CAISELWEGGGEQFF
DNA: TGTGCCATCAGTGAGCTTTGGGAAGGGGGAGGTGAGCAGTTCTTC

J: TRBJ2-2
size: once
V: TRBV7-6
D: .
CDR3: CASIKGANQRGRELFF
DNA: TGTGCCAGCATCAAAGGGGCAAATCAAAGAGGCAGGGAGCTGTTTTTT

J: TRBJ2-7
size: .
V: TRBV30
D: .
CDR3: CAWEGGAAYEQYF
DNA: TGTGCCTGGGAGGGGGGCGCCGCCTACGAGCAGTACTTC

J: TRBJ2-2
size: .
V: TRBV6-4
D: .
CDR3: CASSDSAEGSYTGELFF
DNA: TGTGCCAGCAGTGACTCGGCGGAAGGCTCCTACACCGGGGAGCTGTTTTTT

J: TRBJ2-3
size: .
V: TRBV7-3
D: .
CDR3: CASSLTLWDTQYF
DNA: TGTGCCAGCAGCTTAACTCTGTGGGATACGCAGTATTTT

J: TRBJ1-2
size: few
V: TRBV6-5
D: .
CDR3: CASSVGRTGNDGYTF
DNA: TGTGCCAGCAGTGTAGGGAGAACAGGGAACGATGGCTACACCTTC

J: TRBJ1-1
size: .
V: TRBV15
D: .
CDR3: CATSNLAAEAFF
DNA: TGTGCCACCAGCAACCTCGCCGCTGAAGCTTTCTTT

J: TRBJ2-1
size: .
V: TRBV27
D: TRBD2
CDR3: CASSDALAGFSYNEQFF
DNA: TGTGCCAGCAGTGACGCCCTAGCGGGGTTCTCCTACAATGAGCAGTTCTTC

J: TRBJ2-3
size: .
V: TRBV29-1
D: .
CDR3: CSVRSSGTDTQYF
DNA: TGCAGCGTTAGGTCTAGCGGCACAGATACGCAGTATTTT

J: TRBJ2-7
size: .
V: TRBV27
D: TRBD1
CDR3: CASSRGTGGYEQYF
DNA: TGTGCCAGCAGTAGGGGGACAGGGGGCTACGAGCAGTACTTC

J: TRBJ2-7
size: .
V: TRBV5-5
D: TRBD1
CDR3: CASSREDRGYEQYF
DNA: TGTGCCAGCAGCCGGGAGGACAGGGGGTACGAGCAGTACTTC

J: TRBJ1-1
size: .
V: TRBV6-6
D: .
CDR3: CASRRTEGGTEAFF
DNA: TGTGCCAGCAGGCGGACAGAAGGCGGCACTGAAGCTTTCTTT

J: TRBJ1-1
size: .
V: TRBV11-2
D: TRBD1
CDR3: CASSPTGGGTEAFF
DNA: TGTGCCAGCAGTCCGACAGGGGGAGGCACTGAAGCTTTCTTT

J: TRBJ2-1
size: .
V: TRBV19
D: TRBD2
CDR3: CASSSLAGEYNEQFF
DNA: TGTGCCAGTTCGTCTCTAGCGGGGGAATACAATGAGCAGTTCTTC

J: TRBJ1-5
size: .
V: TRBV6-6
D: .
CDR3: CASSRDSTNQPQHF
DNA: TGTGCCAGCAGTCGAGACAGCACCAATCAGCCCCAGCATTTT

J: TRBJ1-4
size: once
V: TRBV9
D: .
CDR3: CASSVGGGPNEKLFF
DNA: TGTGCCAGCAGCGTAGGCGGAGGGCCTAATGAAAAACTGTTTTTT

J: TRBJ1-2
size: .
V: TRBV19
D: .
CDR3: CASNGYGYTF
DNA: TGTGCCAGTAATGGCTATGGCTACACCTTC

J: TRBJ1-2
size: .
V: TRBV2
D: .
CDR3: CASSETGFLGYGYTF
DNA: TGTGCCAGCAGTGAAACAGGGTTTTTGGGCTATGGCTACACCTTC

J: TRBJ2-7
size: .
V: TRBV13
D: TRBD2
CDR3: CASSLRRGGAWEQYF
DNA: TGTGCCAGCAGCTTACGGCGCGGGGGGGCCTGGGAGCAGTACTTC

J: TRBJ2-1
size: .
V: TRBV13
D: .
CDR3: CASSPNRRSDSYNEQFF
DNA: TGTGCCAGCAGCCCAAATAGGCGCTCGGACTCCTACAATGAGCAGTTCTTC

J: TRBJ1-6
size: .
V: TRBV7-9
D: .
CDR3: CASSEDLSYNSPLHF
DNA: TGTGCCAGCAGCGAAGACCTATCCTATAATTCACCCCTCCACTTT

J: TRBJ2-3
size: .
V: TRBV2
D: TRBD2
CDR3: CASSEAFSGGLGDTQYF
DNA: TGTGCCAGCAGTGAAGCTTTTAGCGGGGGCCTCGGAGATACGCAGTATTTT

J: TRBJ2-7
size: .
V: TRBV5-1
D: TRBD1
CDR3: CASSGTDRIYEQYF
DNA: TGCGCCAGCAGCGGGACGGACAGGATCTACGAGCAGTACTTC

J: TRBJ2-1
size: .
V: TRBV7-2
D: .
CDR3: CASSLGNSAAAVYEQFF
DNA: TGTGCCAGCAGCTTAGGGAATAGCGCCGCCGCAGTCTATGAGCAGTTCTTC

J: TRBJ2-1
size: once
V: TRBV6-5
D: TRBD2
CDR3: CASSLAGGYNEQFF
DNA: TGTGCCAGCAGTCTAGCGGGGGGGTACAATGAGCAGTTCTTC

J: TRBJ2-3
size: .
V: TRBV7-8
D: .
CDR3: CAAGRGAGFSTDTQYF
DNA: TGTGCCGCGGGACGGGGGGCCGGATTTAGCACAGATACGCAGTATTTT

J: TRBJ1-2
size: .
V: TRBV6-6
D: .
CDR3: CASSPRDGPDGYTF
DNA: TGTGCCAGCAGTCCCCGGGACGGACCCGACGGCTACACCTTC

J: TRBJ1-2
size: .
V: TRBV12-5
D: TRBD1
CDR3: CASTETGSRNTF
DNA: TGTGCTAGCACCGAGACAGGGAGTCGCAACACCTTC

J: TRBJ1-2
size: .
V: TRBV30
D: .
CDR3: CAWSSGGSEGYTF
DNA: TGTGCCTGGAGCAGCGGAGGATCTGAGGGCTACACCTTC

J: TRBJ2-7
size: .
V: TRBV4-1
D: TRBD2
CDR3: CASSQGGGESYEQYF
DNA: TGCGCCAGCAGCCAAGGCGGGGGGGAGTCCTACGAGCAGTACTTC

J: TRBJ1-1
size: .
V: TRBV5-4
D: .
CDR3: CASSLFFTGSNTEAFF
DNA: TGTGCCAGCAGCTTATTTTTCACCGGTTCGAACACTGAAGCTTTCTTT

J: TRBJ1-2
size: .
V: TRBV7-9
D: TRBD1
CDR3: CASSPGTGNGYTF
DNA: TGTGCCAGCAGCCCAGGGACAGGGAATGGCTACACCTTC

J: TRBJ1-2
size: .
V: TRBV7-8
D: TRBD1
CDR3: CASSSQGNYGYTF
DNA: TGTGCCAGCAGCTCACAGGGGAACTATGGCTACACCTTC

J: TRBJ1-1
size: .
V: TRBV5-8
D: .
CDR3: CASSPGTENTEAFF
DNA: TGTGCCAGCAGCCCTGGGACGGAGAACACTGAAGCTTTCTTT

J: TRBJ2-7
size: few
V: TRBV7-9
D: .
CDR3: CASSPGLTYEQYF
DNA: TGTGCCAGCAGCCCCGGGCTGACCTACGAGCAGTACTTC

J: TRBJ2-1
size: .
V: TRBV27
D: .
CDR3: CASSPHPYTYNEQFF
DNA: TGTGCCAGCAGTCCCCATCCGTATACCTACAATGAGCAGTTCTTC

J: TRBJ2-3
size: .
V: TRBV5-6
D: .
CDR3: CASSRGGARDTQYF
DNA: TGTGCCAGCAGCCGAGGGGGTGCGAGAGATACGCAGTATTTT

J: TRBJ1-5
size: .
V: TRBV5-1
D: .
CDR3: CASSLGLGSQPQHF
DNA: TGCGCCAGCAGCTTGGGACTAGGGAGTCAGCCCCAGCATTTT

J: TRBJ2-7
size: .
V: TRBV29-1
D: .
CDR3: CSVAPGLSYEQYF
DNA: TGCAGCGTTGCCCCAGGCCTCTCCTACGAGCAGTACTTC

J: TRBJ1-5
size: .
V: TRBV30
D: .
CDR3: CAWSVFSGQPQHF
DNA: TGTGCCTGGAGTGTATTCAGCGGGCAGCCCCAGCATTTT

J: TRBJ1-2
size: .
V: TRBV29-1
D: TRBD1
CDR3: CSATTYRQGLHGYTF
DNA: TGCAGCGCAACCACATACCGACAGGGGCTCCATGGCTACACCTTC

J: TRBJ1-1
size: .
V: TRBV6-4
D: .
CDR3: CASSDSPASMTEAFF
DNA: TGTGCCAGCAGTGACTCCCCGGCCAGTATGACTGAAGCTTTCTTT

J: TRBJ2-7
size: .
V: TRBV27
D: TRBD1
CDR3: CASSLGTGLSEQYF
DNA: TGTGCCAGCAGTTTAGGGACAGGATTGAGCGAGCAGTACTTC

J: TRBJ2-7
size: once
V: TRBV19
D: TRBD1
CDR3: CASKFGPGQGDRTYEQYF
DNA: TGTGCCAGTAAGTTTGGTCCGGGACAGGGTGATCGGACCTACGAGCAGTACTTC

J: TRBJ2-5
size: .
V: TRBV11-2
D: TRBD2
CDR3: CASSFPGTNKETQYF
DNA: TGTGCCAGCAGCTTTCCCGGGACTAATAAAGAGACCCAGTACTTC

J: TRBJ2-3
size: few
V: TRBV5-1
D: TRBD2
CDR3: CASSLLLAGTSTDTQYF
DNA: TGCGCCAGCAGCCTCTTACTAGCGGGGACTAGCACAGATACGCAGTATTTT

J: TRBJ1-4
size: .
V: TRBV5-1
D: .
CDR3: CASSPSGTGFEKLFF
DNA: TGCGCCAGCAGCCCCTCCGGGACCGGATTTGAAAAACTGTTTTTT

J: TRBJ2-7
size: .
V: TRBV12-5
D: .
CDR3: CASGGLYEQYF
DNA: TGTGCTAGTGGGGGACTCTACGAGCAGTACTTC

J: TRBJ2-5
size: .
V: TRBV7-9
D: .
CDR3: CASSLAQNQETQYF
DNA: TGTGCCAGCAGCTTAGCGCAGAACCAAGAGACCCAGTACTTC

J: TRBJ1-6
size: .
V: TRBV4-1
D: .
CDR3: CASSPPSLGLWDSPLHF
DNA: TGCGCCAGCAGCCCCCCGTCGTTGGGGTTGTGGGATTCACCCCTCCACTTT

J: TRBJ2-7
size: once
V: TRBV29-1
D: TRBD2
CDR3: CSVEASGSLSSYEQYF
DNA: TGCAGCGTTGAGGCTAGCGGTTCATTGAGCTCCTACGAGCAGTACTTC

J: TRBJ2-7
size: .
V: TRBV19
D: .
CDR3: CASSPIGQGTFLYEQYF
DNA: TGTGCCAGTAGCCCAATCGGGCAGGGGACCTTCCTCTACGAGCAGTACTTC

J: TRBJ2-7
size: .
V: TRBV18
D: .
CDR3: CASSPSELSSYEQYF
DNA: TGTGCCAGCTCTCCGTCGGAGTTAAGCTCCTACGAGCAGTACTTC